Described below is a single T cell receptor (beta chain) sequence and its context. The sample originates from a study of blood T cells in healthy people across ages. Looked up from germline, CDR1 is MNHEY and CDR2 is SVGEGT. CDR3 size: 15 residues. Trimming pared 7 bases from V and 4 bases from J, leaving 17 bases between. Combining a sample-barcoded 5' primer with a J-beta primer mix, a second PCR ran for 7 to 11 cycles. TCRdb passed the 5' RACE reads through MiXCR, listing each CDR3 protein once. The sample holds 500,000 to 600,000 distinct CDR3 sequences, roughly a quarter seen once. The V gene is TRBV6-2 or TRBV6-3, the J gene TRBJ1-5, with a tentative D call TRBD1 (5 bases). Source material: blood. This sequence was found in a woman aged 70-85 years in good health. The CDR3 bases are TGTGCCAGCAACCTTTACGGGGCAGCTAATCAGCCCCAGCATTTT. This gives the protein CASNLYGAANQPQHF.